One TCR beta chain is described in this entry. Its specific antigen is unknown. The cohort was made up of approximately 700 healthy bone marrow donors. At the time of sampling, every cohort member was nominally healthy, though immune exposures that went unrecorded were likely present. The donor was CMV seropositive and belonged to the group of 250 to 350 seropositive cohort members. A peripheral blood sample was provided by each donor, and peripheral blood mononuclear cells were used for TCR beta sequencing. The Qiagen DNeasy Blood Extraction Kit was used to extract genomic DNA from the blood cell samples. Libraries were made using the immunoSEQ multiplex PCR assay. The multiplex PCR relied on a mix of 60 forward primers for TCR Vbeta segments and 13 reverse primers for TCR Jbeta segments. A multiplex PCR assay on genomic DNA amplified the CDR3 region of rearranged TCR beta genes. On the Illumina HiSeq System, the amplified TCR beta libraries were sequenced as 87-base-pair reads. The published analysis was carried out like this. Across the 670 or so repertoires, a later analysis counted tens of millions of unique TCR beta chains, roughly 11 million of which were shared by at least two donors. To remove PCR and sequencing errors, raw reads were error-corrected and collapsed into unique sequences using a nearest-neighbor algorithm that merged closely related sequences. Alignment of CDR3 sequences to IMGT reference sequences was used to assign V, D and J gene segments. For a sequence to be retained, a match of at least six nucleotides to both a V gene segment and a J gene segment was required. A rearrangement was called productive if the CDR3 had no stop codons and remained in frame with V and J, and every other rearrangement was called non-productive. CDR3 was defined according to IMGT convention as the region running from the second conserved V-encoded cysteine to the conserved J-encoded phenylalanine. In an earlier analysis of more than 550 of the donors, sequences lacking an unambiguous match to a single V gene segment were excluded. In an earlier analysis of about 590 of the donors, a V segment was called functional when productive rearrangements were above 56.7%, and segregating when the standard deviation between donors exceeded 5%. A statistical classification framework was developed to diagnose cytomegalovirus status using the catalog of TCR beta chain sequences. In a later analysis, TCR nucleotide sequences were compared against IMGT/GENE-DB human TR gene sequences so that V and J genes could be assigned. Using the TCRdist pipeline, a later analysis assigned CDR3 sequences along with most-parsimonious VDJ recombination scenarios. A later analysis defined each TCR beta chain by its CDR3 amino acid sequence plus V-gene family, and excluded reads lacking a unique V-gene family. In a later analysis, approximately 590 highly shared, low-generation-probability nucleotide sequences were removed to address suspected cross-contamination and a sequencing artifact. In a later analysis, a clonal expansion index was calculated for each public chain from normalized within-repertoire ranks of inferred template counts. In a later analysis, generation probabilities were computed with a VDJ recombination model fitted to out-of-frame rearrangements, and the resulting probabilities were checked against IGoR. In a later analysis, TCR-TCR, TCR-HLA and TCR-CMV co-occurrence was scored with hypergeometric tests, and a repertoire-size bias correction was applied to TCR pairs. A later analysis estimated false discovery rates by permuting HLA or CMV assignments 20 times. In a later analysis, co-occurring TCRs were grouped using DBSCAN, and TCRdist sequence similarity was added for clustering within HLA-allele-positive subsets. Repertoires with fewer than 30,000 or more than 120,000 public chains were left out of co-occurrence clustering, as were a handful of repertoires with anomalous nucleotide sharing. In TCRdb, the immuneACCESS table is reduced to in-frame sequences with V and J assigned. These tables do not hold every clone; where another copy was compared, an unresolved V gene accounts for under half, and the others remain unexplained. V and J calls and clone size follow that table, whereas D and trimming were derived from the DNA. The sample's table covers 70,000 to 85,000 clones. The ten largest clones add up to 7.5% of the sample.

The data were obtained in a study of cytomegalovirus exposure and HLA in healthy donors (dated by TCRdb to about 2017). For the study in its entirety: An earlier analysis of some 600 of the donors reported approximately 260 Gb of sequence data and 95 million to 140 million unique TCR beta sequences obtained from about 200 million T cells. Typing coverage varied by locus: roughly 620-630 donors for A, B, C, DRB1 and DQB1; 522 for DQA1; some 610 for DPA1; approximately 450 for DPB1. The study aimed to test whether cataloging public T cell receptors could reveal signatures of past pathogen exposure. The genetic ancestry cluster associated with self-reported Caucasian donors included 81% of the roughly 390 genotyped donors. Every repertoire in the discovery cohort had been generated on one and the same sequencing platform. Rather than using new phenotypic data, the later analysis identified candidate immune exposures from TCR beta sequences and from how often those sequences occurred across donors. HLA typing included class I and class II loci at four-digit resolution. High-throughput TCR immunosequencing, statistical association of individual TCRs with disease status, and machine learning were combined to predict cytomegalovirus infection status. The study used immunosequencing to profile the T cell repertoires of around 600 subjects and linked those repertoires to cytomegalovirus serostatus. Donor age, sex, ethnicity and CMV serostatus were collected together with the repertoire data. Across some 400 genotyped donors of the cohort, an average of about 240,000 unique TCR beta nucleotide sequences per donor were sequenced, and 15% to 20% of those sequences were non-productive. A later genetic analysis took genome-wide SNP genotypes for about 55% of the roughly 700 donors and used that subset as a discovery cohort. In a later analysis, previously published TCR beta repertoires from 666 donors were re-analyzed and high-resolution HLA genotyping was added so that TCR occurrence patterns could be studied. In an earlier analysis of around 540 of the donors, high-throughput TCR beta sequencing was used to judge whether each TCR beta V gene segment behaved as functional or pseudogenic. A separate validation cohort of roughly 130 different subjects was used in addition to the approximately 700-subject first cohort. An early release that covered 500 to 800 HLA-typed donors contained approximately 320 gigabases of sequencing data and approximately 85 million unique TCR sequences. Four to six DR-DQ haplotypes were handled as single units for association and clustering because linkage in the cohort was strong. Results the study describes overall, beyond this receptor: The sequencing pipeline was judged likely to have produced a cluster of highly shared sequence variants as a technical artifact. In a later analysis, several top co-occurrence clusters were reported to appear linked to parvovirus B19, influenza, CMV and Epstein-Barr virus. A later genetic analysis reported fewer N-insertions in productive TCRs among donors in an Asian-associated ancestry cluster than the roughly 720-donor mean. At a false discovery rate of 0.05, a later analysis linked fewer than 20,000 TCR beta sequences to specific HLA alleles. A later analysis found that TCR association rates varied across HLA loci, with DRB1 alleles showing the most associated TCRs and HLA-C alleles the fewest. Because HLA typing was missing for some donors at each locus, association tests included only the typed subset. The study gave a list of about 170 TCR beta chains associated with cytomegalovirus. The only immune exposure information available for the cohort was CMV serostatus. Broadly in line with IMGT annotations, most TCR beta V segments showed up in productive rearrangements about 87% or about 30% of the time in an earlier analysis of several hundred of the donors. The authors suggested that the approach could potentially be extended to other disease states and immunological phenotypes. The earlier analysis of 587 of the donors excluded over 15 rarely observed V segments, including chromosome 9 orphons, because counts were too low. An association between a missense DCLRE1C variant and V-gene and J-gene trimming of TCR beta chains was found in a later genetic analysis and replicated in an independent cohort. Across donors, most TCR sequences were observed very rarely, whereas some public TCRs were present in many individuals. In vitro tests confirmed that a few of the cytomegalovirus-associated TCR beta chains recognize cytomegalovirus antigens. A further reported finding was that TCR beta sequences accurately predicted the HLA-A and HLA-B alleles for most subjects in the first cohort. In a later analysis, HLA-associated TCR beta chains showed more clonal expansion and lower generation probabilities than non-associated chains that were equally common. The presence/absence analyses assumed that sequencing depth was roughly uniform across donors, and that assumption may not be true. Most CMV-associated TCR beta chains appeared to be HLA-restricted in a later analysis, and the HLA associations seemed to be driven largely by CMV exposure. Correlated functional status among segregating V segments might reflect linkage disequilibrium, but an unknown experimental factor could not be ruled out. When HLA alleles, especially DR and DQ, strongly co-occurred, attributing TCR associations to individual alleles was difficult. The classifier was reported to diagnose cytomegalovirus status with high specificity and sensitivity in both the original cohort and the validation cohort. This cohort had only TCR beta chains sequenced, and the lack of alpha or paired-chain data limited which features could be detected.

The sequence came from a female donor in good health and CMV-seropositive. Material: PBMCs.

The nucleotide sequence is given as TGTGCCAGCAGGTACCAGGGGTTCGACGAGCAGTACTTC. Translation gives CASRYQGFDEQYF. Rearrangement joined TRBV6-5 to TRBJ2-7, and possibly TRBD1, on 6 matching bases. There are 13 amino acids in the CDR3, from cysteine to phenylalanine inclusive. Solely the CDR3 DNA is kept, with 39 bases framed from the first base. Taken from the germline V gene, the CDR1 and CDR2 loops are MNHEY and SVGAGI. V loses 6 bases, J loses 5 bases, and the germline ends lie 14 bases apart.